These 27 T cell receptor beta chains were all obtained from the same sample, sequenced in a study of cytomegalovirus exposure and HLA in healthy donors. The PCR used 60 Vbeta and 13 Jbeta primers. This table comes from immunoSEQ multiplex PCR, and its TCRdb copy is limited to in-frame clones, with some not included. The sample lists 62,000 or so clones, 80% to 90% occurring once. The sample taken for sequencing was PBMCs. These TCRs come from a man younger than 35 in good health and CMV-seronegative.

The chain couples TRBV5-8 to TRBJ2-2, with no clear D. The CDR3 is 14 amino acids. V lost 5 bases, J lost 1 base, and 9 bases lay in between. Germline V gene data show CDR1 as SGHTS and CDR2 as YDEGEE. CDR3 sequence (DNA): TGTGCCAGCAGTCGAAACAGGAACACCGGGGAGCTGTTTTTT. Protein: CASSRNRNTGELFF.

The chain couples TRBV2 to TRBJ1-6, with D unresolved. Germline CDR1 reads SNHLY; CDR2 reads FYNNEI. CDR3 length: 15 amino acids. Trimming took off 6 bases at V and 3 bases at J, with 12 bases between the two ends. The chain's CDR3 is CASRRTVDYNSPLHF. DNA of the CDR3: TGTGCCAGCAGAAGAACGGTTGACTATAATTCACCCCTCCACTTT. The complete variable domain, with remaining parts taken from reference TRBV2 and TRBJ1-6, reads EPEVTQTPSHQVTQMGQEVILRCVPISNHLYFYWYRQILGQKVEFLVSFYNNEISEKSEIFDDQFSVERPDGSNFTLKIRSTKLEDSAMYFCASRRTVDYNSPLHFGNGTRLTVT.

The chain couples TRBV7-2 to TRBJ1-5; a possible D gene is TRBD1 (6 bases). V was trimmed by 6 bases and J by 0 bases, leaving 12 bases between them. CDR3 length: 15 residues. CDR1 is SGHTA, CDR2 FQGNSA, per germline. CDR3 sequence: CASSAQGYSNQPQHF. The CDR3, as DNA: TGTGCCAGCAGTGCACAGGGTTATAGCAATCAGCCCCAGCATTTT.

The CDR3: CASSLDSPGHFYGYTF. CDR3 nucleotides: TGTGCCAGCAGCTTAGATAGTCCGGGACACTTCTATGGCTACACCTTC. J is TRBJ1-2 and V is TRBV11-2, with D possibly matching TRBD1 (6 bases). Germline V gene sequence: CDR1 SGHAT, CDR2 FQNNGV. Deletions cut 0 bases from V and 4 bases from J, with 15 bases between. The CDR3 runs to 16 residues. Complete variable domain (other parts from reference TRBV11-2 and TRBJ1-2): EAGVAQSPRYKIIEKRQSVAFWCNPISGHATLYWYQQILGQGPKLLIQFQNNGVVDDSQLPKDRFSAERLKGVDSTLKIQPAKLEDSAVYLCASSLDSPGHFYGYTFGSGTRLTVV.

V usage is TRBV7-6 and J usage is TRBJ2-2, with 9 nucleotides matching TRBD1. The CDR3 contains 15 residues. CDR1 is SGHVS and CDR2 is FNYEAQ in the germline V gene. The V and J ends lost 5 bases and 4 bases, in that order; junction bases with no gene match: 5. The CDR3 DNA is TGTGCCAGCAGCCTGGGACAGGGAGGCACCGGGGAGCTGTTTTTT. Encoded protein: CASSLGQGGTGELFF.

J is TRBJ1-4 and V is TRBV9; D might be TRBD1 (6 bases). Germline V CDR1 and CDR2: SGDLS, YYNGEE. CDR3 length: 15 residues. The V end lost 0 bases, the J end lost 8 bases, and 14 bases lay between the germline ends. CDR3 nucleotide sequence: TGTGCCAGCAGCGTAGGAGGGGCCGGACAGGAAAAACTGTTTTTT. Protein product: CASSVGGAGQEKLFF.

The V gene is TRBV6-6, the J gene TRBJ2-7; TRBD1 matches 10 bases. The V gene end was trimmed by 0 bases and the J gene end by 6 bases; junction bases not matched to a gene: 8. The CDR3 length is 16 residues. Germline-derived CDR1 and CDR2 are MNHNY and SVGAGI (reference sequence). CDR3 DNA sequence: TGTGCCAGCAGTTACTCAGCCGGGACAGGGGCTCGCGAGCAGTACTTC. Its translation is CASSYSAGTGAREQYF.

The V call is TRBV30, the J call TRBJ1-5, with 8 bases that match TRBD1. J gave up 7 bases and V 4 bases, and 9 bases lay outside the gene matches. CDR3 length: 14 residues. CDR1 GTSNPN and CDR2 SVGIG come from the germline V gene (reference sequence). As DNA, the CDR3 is TGTGCCTGGACCCATCAGGCAGGGGGCCAGCCCCAGCATTTT. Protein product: CAWTHQAGGQPQHF.

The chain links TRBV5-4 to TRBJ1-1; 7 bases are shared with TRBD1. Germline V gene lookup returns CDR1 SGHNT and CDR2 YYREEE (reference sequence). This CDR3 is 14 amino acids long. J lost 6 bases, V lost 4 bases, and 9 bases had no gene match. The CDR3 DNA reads TGTGCCAGCAGCCAGACCGGGACAGAGGCTGAAGCTTTCTTT. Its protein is CASSQTGTEAEAFF.

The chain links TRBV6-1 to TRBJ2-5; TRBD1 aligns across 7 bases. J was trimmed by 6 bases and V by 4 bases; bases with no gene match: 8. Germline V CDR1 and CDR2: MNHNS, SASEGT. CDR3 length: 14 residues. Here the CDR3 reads CASSGETGTKTQYF. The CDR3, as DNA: TGTGCCAGCAGTGGAGAGACAGGGACCAAGACCCAGTACTTC.

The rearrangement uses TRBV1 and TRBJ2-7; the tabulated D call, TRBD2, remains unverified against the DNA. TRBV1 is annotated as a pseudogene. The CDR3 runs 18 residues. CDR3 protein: CTSSPGERGGLSSYEQYF. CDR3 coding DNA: TGCACCAGCAGCCCAGGTGAGCGGGGGGGCCTCAGCTCCTACGAGCAGTACTTC.

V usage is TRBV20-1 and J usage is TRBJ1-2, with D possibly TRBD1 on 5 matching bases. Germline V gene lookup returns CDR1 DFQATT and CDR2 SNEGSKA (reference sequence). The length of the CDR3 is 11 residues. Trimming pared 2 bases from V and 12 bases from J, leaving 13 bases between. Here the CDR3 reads CSARLGLLDTF. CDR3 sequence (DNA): TGCAGTGCTAGATTGGGACTGTTAGACACCTTC.

In DNA form, the CDR3 reads TGTGCCAGCAGCTTGGCCGGGCTAGCGGGGGGGTTCTACAATGAGCAGTTCTTC. Protein: CASSLAGLAGGFYNEQFF. This chain uses TRBV5-8 with TRBJ2-1, with TRBD2 matching 12 bases. With 0 bases clipped from V and 3 bases from J, the junction kept 7 bases outside the gene matches. This CDR3 is built from 18 residues. Germline V lookup: CDR1 SGHTS, CDR2 YDEGEE.

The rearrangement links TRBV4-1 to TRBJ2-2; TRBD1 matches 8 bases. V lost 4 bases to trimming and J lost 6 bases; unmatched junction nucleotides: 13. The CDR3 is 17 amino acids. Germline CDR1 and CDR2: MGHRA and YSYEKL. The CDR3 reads CASSRILSAQGAGELFF. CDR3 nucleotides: TGCGCCAGCAGCCGGATACTGTCGGCACAGGGGGCCGGGGAGCTGTTTTTT.

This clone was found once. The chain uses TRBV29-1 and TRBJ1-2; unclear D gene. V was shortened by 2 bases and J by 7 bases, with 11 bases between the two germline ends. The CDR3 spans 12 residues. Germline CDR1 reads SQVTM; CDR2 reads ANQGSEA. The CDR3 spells CSVENPAGGYTF. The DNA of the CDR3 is TGCAGCGTTGAAAATCCGGCGGGTGGCTACACCTTC.

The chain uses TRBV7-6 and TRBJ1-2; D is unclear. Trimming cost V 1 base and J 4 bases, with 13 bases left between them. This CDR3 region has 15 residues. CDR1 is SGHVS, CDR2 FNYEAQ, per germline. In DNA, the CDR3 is TGTGCCAGCAGCTTAGGCCGGGGTCTGGGCTATGGCTACACCTTC. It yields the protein CASSLGRGLGYGYTF.

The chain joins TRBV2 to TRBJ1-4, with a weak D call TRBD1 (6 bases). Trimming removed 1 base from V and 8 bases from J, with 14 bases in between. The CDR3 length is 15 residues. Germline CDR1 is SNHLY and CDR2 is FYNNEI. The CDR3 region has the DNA TGTGCCAGCAGTGAAGAGGGCAGGGGTAGCGAAAAACTGTTTTTT. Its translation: CASSEEGRGSEKLFF.

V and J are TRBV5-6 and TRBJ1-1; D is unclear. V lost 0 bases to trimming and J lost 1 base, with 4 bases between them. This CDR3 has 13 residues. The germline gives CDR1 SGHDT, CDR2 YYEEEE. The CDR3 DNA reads TGTGCCAGCAGCTTGGCCAGGAACACTGAAGCTTTCTTT. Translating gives CASSLARNTEAFF.

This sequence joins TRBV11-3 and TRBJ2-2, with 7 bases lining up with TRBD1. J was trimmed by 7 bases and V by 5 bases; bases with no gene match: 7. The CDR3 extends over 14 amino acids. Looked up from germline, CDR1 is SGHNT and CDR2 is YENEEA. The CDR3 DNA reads TGTGCCAGCAGCCACGAGGGGGCTCACGGGGAGCTGTTTTTT. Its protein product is CASSHEGAHGELFF.

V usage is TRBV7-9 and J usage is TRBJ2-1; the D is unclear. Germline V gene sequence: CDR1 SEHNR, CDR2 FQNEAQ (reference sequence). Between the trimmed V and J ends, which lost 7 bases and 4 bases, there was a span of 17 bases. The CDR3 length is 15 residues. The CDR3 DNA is TGTGCCAGCACCGATGACTCATCGTGGTACAATGAGCAGTTCTTC. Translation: CASTDDSSWYNEQFF.

The chain's CDR3 is CASSFQGQGPYEQYF. In DNA, the CDR3 is TGTGCCAGCAGCTTCCAAGGACAGGGCCCCTACGAGCAGTACTTC. V gene TRBV9 combines with J gene TRBJ2-7, with 8 bases identical to TRBD1. The CDR3 runs to 15 residues. V gave up 4 bases and J gave up 2 bases; unmatched junction bases: 8. Germline V lookup: CDR1 SGDLS, CDR2 YYNGEE.

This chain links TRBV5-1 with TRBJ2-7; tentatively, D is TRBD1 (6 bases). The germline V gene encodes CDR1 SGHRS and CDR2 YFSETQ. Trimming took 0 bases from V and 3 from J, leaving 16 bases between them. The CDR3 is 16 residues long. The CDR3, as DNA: TGCGCCAGCAGCTTGGCTCTCGGGACACCTTTCTACGAGCAGTACTTC. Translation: CASSLALGTPFYEQYF.

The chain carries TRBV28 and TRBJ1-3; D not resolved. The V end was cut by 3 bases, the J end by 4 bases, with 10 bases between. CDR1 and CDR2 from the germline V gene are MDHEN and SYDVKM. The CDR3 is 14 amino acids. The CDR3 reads CASSFNYVGNTIYF. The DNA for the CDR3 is TGTGCCAGCAGTTTTAACTATGTCGGAAACACCATATATTTT.

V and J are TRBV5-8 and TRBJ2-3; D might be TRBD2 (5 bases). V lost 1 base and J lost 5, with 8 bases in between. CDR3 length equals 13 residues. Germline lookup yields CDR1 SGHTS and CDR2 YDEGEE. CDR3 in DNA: TGTGCCAGCAGCTTGAAGGGAGAAGATACGCAGTATTTT. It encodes CASSLKGEDTQYF.

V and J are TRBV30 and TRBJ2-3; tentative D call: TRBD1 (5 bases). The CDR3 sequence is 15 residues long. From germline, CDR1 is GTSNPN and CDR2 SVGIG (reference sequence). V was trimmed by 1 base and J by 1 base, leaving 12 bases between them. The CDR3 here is CAWSGGSEGTDTQYF. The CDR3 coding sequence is TGTGCCTGGAGTGGGGGCAGTGAGGGCACAGATACGCAGTATTTT.

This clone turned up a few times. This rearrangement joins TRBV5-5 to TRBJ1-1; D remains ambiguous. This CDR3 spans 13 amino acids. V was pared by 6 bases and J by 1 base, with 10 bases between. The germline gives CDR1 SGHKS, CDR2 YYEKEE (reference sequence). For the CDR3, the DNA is TGTGCCAGCACCAGGTACTCGAACACTGAAGCTTTCTTT. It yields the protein CASTRYSNTEAFF.

The CDR3 protein is CASSFPLFDTEAFF. The CDR3 coding sequence is TGTGCCAGCAGCTTCCCCCTCTTCGACACTGAAGCTTTCTTT. The rearrangement joins TRBV7-9 to TRBJ1-1; D not resolved. The CDR3 extends over 14 amino acids. Looked up from germline, CDR1 is SEHNR and CDR2 is FQNEAQ (reference sequence). V was cut by 3 bases and J by 3 bases, with 11 bases left in between.